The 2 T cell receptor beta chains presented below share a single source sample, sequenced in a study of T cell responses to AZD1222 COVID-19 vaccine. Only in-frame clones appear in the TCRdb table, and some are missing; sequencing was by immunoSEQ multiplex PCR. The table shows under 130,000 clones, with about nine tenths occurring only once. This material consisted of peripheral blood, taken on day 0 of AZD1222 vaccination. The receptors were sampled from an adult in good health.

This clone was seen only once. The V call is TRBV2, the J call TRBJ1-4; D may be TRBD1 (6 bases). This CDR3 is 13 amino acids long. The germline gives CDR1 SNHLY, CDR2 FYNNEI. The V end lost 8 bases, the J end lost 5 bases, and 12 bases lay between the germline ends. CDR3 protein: CASGTLKNEKLFF. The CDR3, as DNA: TGTGCCAGCGGGACACTGAAGAATGAAAAACTGTTTTTT. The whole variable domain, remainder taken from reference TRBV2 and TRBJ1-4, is EPEVTQTPSHQVTQMGQEVILRCVPISNHLYFYWYRQILGQKVEFLVSFYNNEISEKSEIFDDQFSVERPDGSNFTLKIRSTKLEDSAMYFCASGTLKNEKLFFGSGTQLSVL.

The CDR3 nucleotides read TGCGCCAGCAGCCAAGAAGGTGGGGGGAACCAGCCCCAGCATTTT. Amino acid sequence: CASSQEGGGNQPQHF. The chain employs TRBV4-1 and TRBJ1-5; tentatively, D is TRBD1 (5 bases). The CDR3 loop spans 15 amino acids. Deletions cut 0 bases from V and 7 bases from J, with 13 bases between. Per germline, CDR1 MGHRA and CDR2 YSYEKL.